The clone carrying this TCR beta chain was seen a single time. Its antigen is as yet unknown. This record belongs to a study of OX40 agonist ivuxolimab in advanced cancers. Study-wide context: Patients got intravenous ivuxolimab at 0.01 to 10 mg/kg every 2 weeks.

Produced via immunoSEQ multiplex PCR; TCRdb's table is partial and in-frame only. The sample has some 73,000 clones, approximately 90% seen once. The study, taken as a whole, reports: Low normalized T-cell clonal expansion was also seen in some nonresponders. With doses of 0.1 to 3.0 mg/kg, CD4+ and CD8+ blood T cells had undergone clonal expansion by week 6.

This CDR3 region has 14 residues. Germline V gives CDR1 SGDLS, CDR2 YYNGEE. V lost 0 bases to trimming and J lost 5 bases, with 11 bases between them. The TCR was taken from an adult with an advanced solid tumor such as melanoma, head and neck, liver or kidney cancer. Sample: CD4+ or CD8+ T cells sorted from blood, taken in a trial of the OX40 agonist ivuxolimab. This rearrangement joins TRBV9 to TRBJ1-1; D call uncertain. CDR3 bases: TGTGCCAGCAGCGTAGCCACCGGAGGGACTGAAGCTTTCTTT. The encoded protein is CASSVATGGTEAFF.